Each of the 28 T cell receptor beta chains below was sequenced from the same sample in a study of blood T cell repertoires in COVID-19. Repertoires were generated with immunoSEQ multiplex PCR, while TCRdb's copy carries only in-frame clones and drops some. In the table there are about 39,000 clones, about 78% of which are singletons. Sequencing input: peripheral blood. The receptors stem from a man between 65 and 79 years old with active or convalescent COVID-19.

The CDR3, as DNA: TGTGCCAGCAGCCAGAGAGTGCGCGGGGCGAACACCGGGGAGCTGTTTTTT. Its protein product is CASSQRVRGANTGELFF. The chain couples TRBV7-8 to TRBJ2-2, with a tentative D call TRBD2 (6 bases). Trimming pared 5 bases from V and 0 bases from J, leaving 16 bases between. There are 17 residues in the CDR3. Germline assignment: CDR1 SGHVS and CDR2 FQNEAQ. The whole variable domain, filled in from reference TRBV7-8 and TRBJ2-2, reads GAGVSQSPRYKVAKRGQDVALRCDPISGHVSLFWYQQALGQGPEFLTYFQNEAQLDKSGLPSDRFFAERPEGSVSTLKIQRTQQEDSAVYLCASSQRVRGANTGELFFGEGSRLTVL.

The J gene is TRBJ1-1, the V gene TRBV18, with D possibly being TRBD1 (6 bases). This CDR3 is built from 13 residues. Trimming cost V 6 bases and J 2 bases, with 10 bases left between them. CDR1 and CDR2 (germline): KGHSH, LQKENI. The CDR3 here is CASSRTENTEAFF. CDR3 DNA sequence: TGTGCCAGCTCGCGGACAGAAAACACTGAAGCTTTCTTT.

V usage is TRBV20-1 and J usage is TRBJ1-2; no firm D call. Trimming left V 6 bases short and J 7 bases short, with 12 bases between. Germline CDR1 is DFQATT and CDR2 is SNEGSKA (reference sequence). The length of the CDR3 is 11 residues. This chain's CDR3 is CSAEGLSGYTF. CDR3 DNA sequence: TGCAGTGCAGAGGGTTTGAGTGGCTACACCTTC.

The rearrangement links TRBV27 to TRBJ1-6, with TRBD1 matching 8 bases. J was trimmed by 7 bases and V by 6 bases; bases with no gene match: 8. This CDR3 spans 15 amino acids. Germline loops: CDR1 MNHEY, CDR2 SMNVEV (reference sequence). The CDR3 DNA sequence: TGTGCCAGCAGACCTACAGGGGGTATGAATTCACCCCTCCACTTT. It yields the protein CASRPTGGMNSPLHF.

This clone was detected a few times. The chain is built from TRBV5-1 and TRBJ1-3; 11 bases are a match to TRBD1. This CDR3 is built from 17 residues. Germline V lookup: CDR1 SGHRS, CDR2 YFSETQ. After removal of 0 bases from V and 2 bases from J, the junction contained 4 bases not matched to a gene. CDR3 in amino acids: CASSLGTGGLAGNTIYF. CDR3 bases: TGCGCCAGCAGCTTGGGGACAGGGGGCTTAGCTGGAAACACCATATATTTT.

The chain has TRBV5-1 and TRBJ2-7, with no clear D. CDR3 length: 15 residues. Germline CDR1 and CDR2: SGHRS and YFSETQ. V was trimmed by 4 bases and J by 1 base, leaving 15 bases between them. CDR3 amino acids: CASSTGEVGSYEQYF. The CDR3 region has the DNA TGCGCCAGCAGCACTGGAGAAGTCGGATCCTACGAGCAGTACTTC.

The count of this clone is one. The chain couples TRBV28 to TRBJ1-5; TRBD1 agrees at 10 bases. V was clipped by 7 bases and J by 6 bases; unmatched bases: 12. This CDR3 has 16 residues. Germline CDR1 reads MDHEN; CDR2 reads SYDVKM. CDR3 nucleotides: TGTGCCAGCAAACACCAGGGACAGGGGCAATCTCAGCCCCAGCATTTT. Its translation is CASKHQGQGQSQPQHF.

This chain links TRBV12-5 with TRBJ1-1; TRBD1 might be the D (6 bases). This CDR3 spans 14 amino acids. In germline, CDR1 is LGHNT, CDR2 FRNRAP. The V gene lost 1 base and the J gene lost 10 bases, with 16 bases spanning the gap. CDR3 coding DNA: TGTGCTAGTGGTTTGGGGCAAGAGGGGGATGGAGCTTTCTTT. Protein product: CASGLGQEGDGAFF.

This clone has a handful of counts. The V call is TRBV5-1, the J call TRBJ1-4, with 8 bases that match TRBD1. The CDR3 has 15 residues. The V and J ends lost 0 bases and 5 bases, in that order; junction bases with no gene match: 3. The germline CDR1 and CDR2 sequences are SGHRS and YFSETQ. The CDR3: CASSLGGTGNEKLFF. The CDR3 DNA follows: TGCGCCAGCAGCTTGGGGGGGACAGGAAATGAAAAACTGTTTTTT.

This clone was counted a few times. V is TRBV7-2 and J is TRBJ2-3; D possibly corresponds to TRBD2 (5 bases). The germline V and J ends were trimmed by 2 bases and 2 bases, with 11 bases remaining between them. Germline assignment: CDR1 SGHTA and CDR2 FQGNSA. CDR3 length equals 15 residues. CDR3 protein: CASSLRAGYTDTQYF. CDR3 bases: TGTGCCAGCAGCTTAAGGGCGGGCTACACAGATACGCAGTATTTT.

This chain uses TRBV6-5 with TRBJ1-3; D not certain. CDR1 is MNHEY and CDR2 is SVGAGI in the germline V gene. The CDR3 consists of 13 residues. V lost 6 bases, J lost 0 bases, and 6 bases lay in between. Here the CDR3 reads CASRVSSGNTIYF. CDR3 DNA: TGTGCCAGCAGAGTGAGCTCTGGAAACACCATATATTTT.

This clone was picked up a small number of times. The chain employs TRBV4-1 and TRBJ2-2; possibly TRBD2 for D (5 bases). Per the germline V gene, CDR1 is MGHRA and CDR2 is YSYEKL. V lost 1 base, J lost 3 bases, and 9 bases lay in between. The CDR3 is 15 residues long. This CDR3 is CASSQGQDYTGELFF. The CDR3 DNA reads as TGCGCCAGCAGCCAAGGCCAGGACTACACCGGGGAGCTGTTTTTT.

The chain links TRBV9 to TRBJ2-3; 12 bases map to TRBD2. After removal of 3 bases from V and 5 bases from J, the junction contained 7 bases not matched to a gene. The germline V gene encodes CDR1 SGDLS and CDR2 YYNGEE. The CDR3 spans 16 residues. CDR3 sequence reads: CASSGPSGGAGDTQYF. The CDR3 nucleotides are TGTGCCAGCAGCGGACCTAGCGGGGGGGCAGGAGATACGCAGTATTTT.

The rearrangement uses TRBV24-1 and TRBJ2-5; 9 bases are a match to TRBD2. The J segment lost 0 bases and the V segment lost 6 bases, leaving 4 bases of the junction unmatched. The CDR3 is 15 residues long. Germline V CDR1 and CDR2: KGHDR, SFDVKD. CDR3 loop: CATSSASGDQETQYF. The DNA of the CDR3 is TGTGCCACCAGTTCCGCTAGCGGGGACCAAGAGACCCAGTACTTC.

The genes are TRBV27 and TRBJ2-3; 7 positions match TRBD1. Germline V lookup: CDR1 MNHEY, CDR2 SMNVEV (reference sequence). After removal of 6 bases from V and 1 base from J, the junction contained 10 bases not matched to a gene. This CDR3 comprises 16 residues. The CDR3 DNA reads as TGTGCCAGCAGACCGCAACAGGGGTTTGGCACAGATACGCAGTATTTT. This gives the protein CASRPQQGFGTDTQYF.

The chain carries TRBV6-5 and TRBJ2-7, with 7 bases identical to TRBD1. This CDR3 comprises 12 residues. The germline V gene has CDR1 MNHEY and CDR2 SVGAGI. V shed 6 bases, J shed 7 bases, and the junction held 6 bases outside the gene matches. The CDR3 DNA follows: TGTGCCAGCAGAAGACAGGGCAATGAGCAGTACTTC. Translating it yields CASRRQGNEQYF.

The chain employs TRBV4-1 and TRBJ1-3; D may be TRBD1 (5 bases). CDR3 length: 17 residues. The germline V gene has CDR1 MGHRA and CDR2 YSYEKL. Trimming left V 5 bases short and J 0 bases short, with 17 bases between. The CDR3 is CASSSPSGDYSGNTIYF. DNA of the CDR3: TGCGCCAGCAGCTCCCCCTCCGGGGACTACTCTGGAAACACCATATATTTT.

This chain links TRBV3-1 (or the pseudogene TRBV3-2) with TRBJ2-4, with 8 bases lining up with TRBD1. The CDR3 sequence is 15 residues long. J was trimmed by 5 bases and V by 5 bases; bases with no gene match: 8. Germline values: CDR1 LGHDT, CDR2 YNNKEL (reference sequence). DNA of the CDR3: TGTGCCAGCAGCGTGCCACAGGGGGGAGAAAACATTCAGTACTTC. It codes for CASSVPQGGENIQYF.

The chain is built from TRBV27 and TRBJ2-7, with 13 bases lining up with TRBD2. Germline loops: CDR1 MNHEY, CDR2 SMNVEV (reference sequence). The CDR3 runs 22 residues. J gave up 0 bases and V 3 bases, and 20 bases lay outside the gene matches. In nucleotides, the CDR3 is TGTGCCAGCAGTTTTGTTCTGGAGTACAGACTAGCGGGGGGCCAGAGCTCCTACGAGCAGTACTTC. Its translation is CASSFVLEYRLAGGQSSYEQYF.

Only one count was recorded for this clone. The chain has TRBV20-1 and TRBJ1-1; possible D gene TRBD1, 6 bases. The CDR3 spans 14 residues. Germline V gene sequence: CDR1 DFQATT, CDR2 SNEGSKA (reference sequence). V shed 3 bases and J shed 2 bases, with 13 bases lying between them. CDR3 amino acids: CSASRSGHNTEAFF. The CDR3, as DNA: TGCAGTGCTAGTCGATCGGGACATAACACTGAAGCTTTCTTT.

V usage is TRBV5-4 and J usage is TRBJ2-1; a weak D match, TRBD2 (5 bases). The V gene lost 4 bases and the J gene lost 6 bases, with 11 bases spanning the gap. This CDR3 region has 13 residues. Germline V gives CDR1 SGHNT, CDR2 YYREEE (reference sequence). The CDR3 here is CASSPWTGNEQFF. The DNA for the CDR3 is TGTGCCAGCAGCCCCTGGACTGGCAATGAGCAGTTCTTC. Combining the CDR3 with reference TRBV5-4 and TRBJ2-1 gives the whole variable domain ETGVTQSPTHLIKTRGQQVTLRCSSQSGHNTVSWYQQALGQGPQFIFQYYREEENGRGNFPPRFSGLQFPNYSSELNVNALELDDSALYLCASSPWTGNEQFFGPGTRLTVL.

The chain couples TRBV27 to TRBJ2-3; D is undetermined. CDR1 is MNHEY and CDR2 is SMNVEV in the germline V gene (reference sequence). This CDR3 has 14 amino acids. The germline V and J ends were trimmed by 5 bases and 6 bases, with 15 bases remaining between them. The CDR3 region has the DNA TGTGCCAGCAGTCTCAAGAGTTCGTTGGATACGCAGTATTTT. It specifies CASSLKSSLDTQYF.

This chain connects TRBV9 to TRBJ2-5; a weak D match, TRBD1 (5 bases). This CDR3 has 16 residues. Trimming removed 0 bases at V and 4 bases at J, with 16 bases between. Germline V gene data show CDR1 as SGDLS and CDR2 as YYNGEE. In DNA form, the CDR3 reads TGTGCCAGCAGCGTAGGGGCAGGGCTGGTTCCAGAGACCCAGTACTTC. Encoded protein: CASSVGAGLVPETQYF.

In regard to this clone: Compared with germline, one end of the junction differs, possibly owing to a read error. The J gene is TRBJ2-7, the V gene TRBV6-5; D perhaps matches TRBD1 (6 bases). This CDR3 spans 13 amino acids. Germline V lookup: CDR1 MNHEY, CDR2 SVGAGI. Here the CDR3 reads CASKPTGSSEQYF. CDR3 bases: TGTGCCAGCAAACCTACAGGGTCCTCCGAGCAGTACTTC.

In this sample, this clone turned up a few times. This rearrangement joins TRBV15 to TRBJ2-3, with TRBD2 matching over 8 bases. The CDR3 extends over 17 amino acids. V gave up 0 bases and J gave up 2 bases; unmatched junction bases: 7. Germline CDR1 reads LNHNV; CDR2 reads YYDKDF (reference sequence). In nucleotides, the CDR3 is TGTGCCACCAGCAGAGACCCTATAGCGGGAAACACAGATACGCAGTATTTT. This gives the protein CATSRDPIAGNTDTQYF. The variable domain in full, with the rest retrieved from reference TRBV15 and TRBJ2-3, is DAMVIQNPRYQVTQFGKPVTLSCSQTLNHNVMYWYQQKSSQAPKLLFHYYDKDFNNEADTPDNFQSRRPNTSFCFLDIRSPGLGDTAMYLCATSRDPIAGNTDTQYFGPGTRLTVL.

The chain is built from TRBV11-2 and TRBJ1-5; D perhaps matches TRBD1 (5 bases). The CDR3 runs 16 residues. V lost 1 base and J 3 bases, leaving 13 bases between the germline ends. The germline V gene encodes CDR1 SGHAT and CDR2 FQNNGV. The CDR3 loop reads CASSLGAGRFNQPQHF. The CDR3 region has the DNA TGTGCCAGCAGCTTAGGCGCGGGACGGTTCAATCAGCCCCAGCATTTT.

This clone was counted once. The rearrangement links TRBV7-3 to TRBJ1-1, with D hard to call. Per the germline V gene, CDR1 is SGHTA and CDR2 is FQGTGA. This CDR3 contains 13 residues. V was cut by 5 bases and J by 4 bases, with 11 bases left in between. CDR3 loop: CASSPLGVTEAFF. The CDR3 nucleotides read TGTGCCAGCAGCCCCCTCGGGGTCACTGAAGCTTTCTTT.

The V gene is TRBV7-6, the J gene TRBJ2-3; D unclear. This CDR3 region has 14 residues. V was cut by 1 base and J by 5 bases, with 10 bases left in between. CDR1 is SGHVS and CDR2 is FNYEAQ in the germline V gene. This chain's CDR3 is CASSLGGKRDTQYF. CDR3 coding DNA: TGTGCCAGCAGCTTAGGCGGTAAGAGAGATACGCAGTATTTT.